Described below is a single TCR beta chain sequence and its context. Antigen specificity is unknown. This specimen comes from a study of identical twins. All donors were healthy, and all were Caucasian. Overall study findings and caveats: Reduced insertions were recorded for abundant cord blood beta clonotypes, with no such pattern in memory repertoires. Its conclusions, products of cross-sectional statistical analysis, did not come from following the same donors.

Template switching introduced a universal primer site, and the cDNA bore unique molecular identifiers. TCRdb itself ran the 5' RACE reads through MiXCR, one entry per CDR3 protein. Here the sample spans hundreds of thousands of distinct CDR3 sequences, about 12% being singletons. These data were also filed under a second study, of yellow fever vaccine responses in identical twins.

The TCR was taken from a woman aged 18-29 years in good health. Sample: PBMCs.

CDR3 in DNA: TGTGCCAGCTCACCTTTCGGGGGCGCTGAAGCTTTCTTT. Protein: CASSPFGGAEAFF. The V call is TRBV18, the J call TRBJ1-1; D may be TRBD1 (6 bases). The germline CDR1 and CDR2 sequences are KGHSH and LQKENI. Trimming shortened V by 3 bases and J by 6 bases, and 11 bases separated the two germline ends. CDR3 size: 13 residues.